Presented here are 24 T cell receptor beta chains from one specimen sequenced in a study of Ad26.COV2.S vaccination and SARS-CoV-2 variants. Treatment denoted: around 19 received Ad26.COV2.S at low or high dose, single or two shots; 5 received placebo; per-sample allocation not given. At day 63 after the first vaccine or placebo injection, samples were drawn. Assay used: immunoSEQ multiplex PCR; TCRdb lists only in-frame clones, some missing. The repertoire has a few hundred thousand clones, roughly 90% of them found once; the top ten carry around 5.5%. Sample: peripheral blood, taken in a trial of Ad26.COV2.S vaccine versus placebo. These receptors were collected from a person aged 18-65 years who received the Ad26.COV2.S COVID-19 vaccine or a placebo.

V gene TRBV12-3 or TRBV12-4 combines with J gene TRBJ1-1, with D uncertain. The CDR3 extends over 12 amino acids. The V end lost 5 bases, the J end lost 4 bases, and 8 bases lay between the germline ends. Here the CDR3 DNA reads TGTGCCAGCAGTAGCTTTGGCACTGAAGCTTTCTTT. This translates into CASSSFGTEAFF.

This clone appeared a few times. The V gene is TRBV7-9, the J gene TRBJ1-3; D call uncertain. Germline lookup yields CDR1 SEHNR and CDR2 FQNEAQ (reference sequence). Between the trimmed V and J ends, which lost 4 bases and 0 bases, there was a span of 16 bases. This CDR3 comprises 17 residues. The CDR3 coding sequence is TGTGCCAGCAGCTACACGGACCCCTTCGGCTCTGGAAACACCATATATTTT. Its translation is CASSYTDPFGSGNTIYF.

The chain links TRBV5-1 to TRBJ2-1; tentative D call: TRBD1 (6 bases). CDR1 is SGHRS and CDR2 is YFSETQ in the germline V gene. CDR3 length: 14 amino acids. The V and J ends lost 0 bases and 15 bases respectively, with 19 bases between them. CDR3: CASSLGETGSVRFF. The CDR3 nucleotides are TGCGCCAGCAGCTTGGGCGAAACAGGGTCGGTGCGGTTCTTC.

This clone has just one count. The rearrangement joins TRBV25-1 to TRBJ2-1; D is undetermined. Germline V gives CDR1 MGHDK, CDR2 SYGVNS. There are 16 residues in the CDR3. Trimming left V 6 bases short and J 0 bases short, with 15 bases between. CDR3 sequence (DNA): TGTGCCAGCAGCCCGAAGCGCCCCGCCTCCTACAATGAGCAGTTCTTC. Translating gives CASSPKRPASYNEQFF.

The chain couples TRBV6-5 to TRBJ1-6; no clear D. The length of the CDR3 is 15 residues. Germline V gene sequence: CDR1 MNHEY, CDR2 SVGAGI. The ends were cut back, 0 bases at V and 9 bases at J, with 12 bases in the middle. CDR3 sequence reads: CASSYSRETISPLHF. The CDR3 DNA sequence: TGTGCCAGCAGTTACTCAAGGGAAACGATTTCACCCCTCCACTTT.

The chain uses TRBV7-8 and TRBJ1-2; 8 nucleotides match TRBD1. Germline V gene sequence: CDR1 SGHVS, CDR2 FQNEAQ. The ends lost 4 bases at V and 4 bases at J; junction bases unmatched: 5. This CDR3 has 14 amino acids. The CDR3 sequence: CASSSDRVSYGYTF. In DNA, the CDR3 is TGTGCCAGCAGCTCGGACAGGGTTAGCTATGGCTACACCTTC.

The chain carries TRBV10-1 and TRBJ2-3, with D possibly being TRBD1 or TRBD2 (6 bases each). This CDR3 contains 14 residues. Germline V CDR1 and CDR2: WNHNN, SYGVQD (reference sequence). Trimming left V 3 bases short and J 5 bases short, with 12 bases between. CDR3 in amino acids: CASSEVGGGDTQYF. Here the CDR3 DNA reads TGCGCCAGCAGTGAAGTCGGAGGGGGAGATACGCAGTATTTT.

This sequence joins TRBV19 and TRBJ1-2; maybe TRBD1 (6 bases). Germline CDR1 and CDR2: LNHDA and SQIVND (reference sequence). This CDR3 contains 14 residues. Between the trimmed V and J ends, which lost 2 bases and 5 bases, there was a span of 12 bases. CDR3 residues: CASSIIVGAYGYTF. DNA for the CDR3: TGTGCCAGTAGTATAATTGTGGGGGCGTATGGCTACACCTTC.

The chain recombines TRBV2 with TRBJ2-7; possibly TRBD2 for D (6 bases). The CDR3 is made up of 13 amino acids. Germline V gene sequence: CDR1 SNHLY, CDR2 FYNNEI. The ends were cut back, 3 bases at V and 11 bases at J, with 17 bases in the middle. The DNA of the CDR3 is TGTGCCAGCAGTGACCCGAGGGCGGGGCGGGAGTACTTC. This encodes CASSDPRAGREYF.

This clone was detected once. The CDR3 bases are TGTGCCAGCAGCCAGGACAGGGAATTGGGCGACTATGGCTACACCTTC. Residues: CASSQDRELGDYGYTF. The genes are TRBV9 and TRBJ1-2, with TRBD1 identical over 8 bases. This CDR3 is 16 amino acids long. Germline values: CDR1 SGDLS, CDR2 YYNGEE. V gave up 4 bases and J gave up 3 bases; unmatched junction bases: 11. Full variable domain (remainder filled in from reference TRBV9 and TRBJ1-2): DSGVTQTPKHLITATGQRVTLRCSPRSGDLSVYWYQQSLDQGLQFLIQYYNGEERAKGNILERFSAQQFPDLHSELNLSSLELGDSALYFCASSQDRELGDYGYTFGSGTRLTVV.

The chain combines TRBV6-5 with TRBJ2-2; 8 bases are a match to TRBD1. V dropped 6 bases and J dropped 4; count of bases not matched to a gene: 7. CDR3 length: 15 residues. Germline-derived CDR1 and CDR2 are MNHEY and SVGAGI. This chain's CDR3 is CASSSGTGFTGELFF. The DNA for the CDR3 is TGTGCCAGCAGCTCCGGGACAGGATTCACCGGGGAGCTGTTTTTT.

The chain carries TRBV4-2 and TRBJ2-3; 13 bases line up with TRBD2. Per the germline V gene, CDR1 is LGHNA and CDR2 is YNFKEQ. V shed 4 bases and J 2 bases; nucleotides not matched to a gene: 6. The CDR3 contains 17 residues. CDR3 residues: CASSLWTSGRSTDTQYF. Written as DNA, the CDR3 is TGTGCCAGCAGCCTCTGGACTAGCGGGAGATCCACAGATACGCAGTATTTT.

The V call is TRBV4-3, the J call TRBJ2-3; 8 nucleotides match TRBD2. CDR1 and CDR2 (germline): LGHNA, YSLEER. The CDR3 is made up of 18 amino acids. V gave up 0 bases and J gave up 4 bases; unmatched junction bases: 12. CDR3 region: CASSQEMYGSGVSDTQYF. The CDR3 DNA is TGCGCCAGCAGCCAAGAGATGTATGGTAGCGGGGTTTCAGATACGCAGTATTTT.

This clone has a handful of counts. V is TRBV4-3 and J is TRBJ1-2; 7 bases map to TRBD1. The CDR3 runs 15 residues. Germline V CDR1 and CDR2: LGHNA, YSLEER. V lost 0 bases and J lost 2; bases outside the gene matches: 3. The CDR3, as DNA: TGCGCCAGCAGCCAAGAGGAACAGGGGAACTATGGCTACACCTTC. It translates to CASSQEEQGNYGYTF.

In nucleotides, the CDR3 is TGCGCCAGCAGCGGGGGGGCCACAGATACGCAGTATTTT. Its protein is CASSGGATDTQYF. The V call is TRBV10-1, the J call TRBJ2-3; 8 bases are a match to TRBD2. The CDR3 is made up of 13 amino acids. Unmatched junction bases numbered 1, after V lost 6 bases and J lost 2 bases. Per the germline V gene, CDR1 is WNHNN and CDR2 is SYGVQD (reference sequence).

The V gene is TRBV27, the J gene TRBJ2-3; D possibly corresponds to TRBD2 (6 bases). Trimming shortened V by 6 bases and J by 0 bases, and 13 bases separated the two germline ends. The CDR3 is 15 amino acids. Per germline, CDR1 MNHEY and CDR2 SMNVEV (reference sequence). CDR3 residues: CASRRRDLSTDTQYF. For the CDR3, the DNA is TGTGCCAGCAGACGCCGGGACTTAAGCACAGATACGCAGTATTTT.

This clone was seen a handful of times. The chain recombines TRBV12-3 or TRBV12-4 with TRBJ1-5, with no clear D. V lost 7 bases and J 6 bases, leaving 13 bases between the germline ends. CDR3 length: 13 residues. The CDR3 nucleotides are TGTGCCAGCACCTTCCAGGCGGGTCAGCCCCAGCATTTT. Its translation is CASTFQAGQPQHF.

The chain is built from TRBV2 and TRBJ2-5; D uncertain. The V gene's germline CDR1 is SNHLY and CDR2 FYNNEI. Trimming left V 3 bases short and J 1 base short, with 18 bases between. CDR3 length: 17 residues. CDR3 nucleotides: TGTGCCAGCAGTGAGAACCCTTGGGCTAAGCCCCAAGAGACCCAGTACTTC. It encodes CASSENPWAKPQETQYF.

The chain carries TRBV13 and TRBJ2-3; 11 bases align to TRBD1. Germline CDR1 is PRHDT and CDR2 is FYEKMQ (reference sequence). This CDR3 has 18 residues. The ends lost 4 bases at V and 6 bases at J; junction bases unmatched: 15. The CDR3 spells CASSSVPGTGGPSDTQYF. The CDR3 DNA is TGTGCCAGCAGCTCTGTTCCCGGGACAGGGGGTCCTTCGGATACGCAGTATTTT.

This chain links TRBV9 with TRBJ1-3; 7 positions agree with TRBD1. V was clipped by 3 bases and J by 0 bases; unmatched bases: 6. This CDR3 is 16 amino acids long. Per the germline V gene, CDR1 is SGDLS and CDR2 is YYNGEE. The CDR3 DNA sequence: TGTGCCAGCAGCGATACAGGGGTCCTCTCTGGAAACACCATATATTTT. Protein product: CASSDTGVLSGNTIYF.

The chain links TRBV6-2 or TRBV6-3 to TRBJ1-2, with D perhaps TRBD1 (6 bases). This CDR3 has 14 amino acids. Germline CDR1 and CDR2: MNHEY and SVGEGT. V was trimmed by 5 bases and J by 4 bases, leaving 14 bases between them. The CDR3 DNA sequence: TGTGCCAGCAGTCCGCAGGGGCTAATCTATGGCTACACCTTC. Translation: CASSPQGLIYGYTF.

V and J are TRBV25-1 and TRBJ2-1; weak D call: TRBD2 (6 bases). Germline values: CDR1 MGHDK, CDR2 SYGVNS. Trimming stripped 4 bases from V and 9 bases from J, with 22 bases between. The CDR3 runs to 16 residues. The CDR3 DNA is TGTGCCAGCAGTGTGTCGCGGGACGGGGGTCCAGGTGAGCAGTTCTTC. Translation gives CASSVSRDGGPGEQFF.

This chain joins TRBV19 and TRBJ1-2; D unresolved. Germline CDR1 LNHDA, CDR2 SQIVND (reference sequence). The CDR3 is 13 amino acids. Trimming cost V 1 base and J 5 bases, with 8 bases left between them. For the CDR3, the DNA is TGTGCCAGTAGTATAGGCCCACGTTATGGCTACACCTTC. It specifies CASSIGPRYGYTF.

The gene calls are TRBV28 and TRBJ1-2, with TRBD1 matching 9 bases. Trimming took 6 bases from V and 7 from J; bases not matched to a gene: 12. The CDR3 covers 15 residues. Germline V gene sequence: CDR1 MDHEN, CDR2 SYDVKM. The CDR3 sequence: CASRPGGQGLIGYTF. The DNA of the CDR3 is TGTGCCAGCAGACCGGGGGGACAGGGATTGATTGGCTACACCTTC.